The next 32 T cell receptor beta chains were all read from a single sample in a study of cytomegalovirus exposure and HLA in healthy donors. PCR primers comprised 60 Vbeta and 13 Jbeta primers. The method was immunoSEQ multiplex PCR; TCRdb's version includes in-frame clones alone and lacks a portion of them. The sample records around 110,000 clones, 75% being singletons. What was sequenced was PBMCs. These receptors were obtained from a male donor in good health and CMV-seropositive.

This clone has just one count. This chain links TRBV5-1 with TRBJ2-3; D is ambiguous. The germline V gene encodes CDR1 SGHRS and CDR2 YFSETQ. The ends were cut back, 1 base at V and 4 bases at J, with 4 bases in the middle. The CDR3 is made up of 12 amino acids. The CDR3 sequence: CASSLSADTQYF. CDR3 DNA: TGCGCCAGCAGCTTGTCTGCAGATACGCAGTATTTT.

The chain joins TRBV9 to TRBJ1-5; TRBD1 might be the D (6 bases). The germline V gene has CDR1 SGDLS and CDR2 YYNGEE. This CDR3 spans 15 amino acids. V dropped 0 bases and J dropped 3 bases, with 10 bases sitting between them. In nucleotides, the CDR3 is TGTGCCAGCAGCGTAGAGGGGGAACTCAATCAGCCCCAGCATTTT. This codes for CASSVEGELNQPQHF.

The chain links TRBV4-3 to TRBJ2-7; weak D call: TRBD2 (6 bases). CDR1 and CDR2 (germline): LGHNA, YSLEER. The CDR3 loop spans 13 amino acids. The V end was cut by 2 bases, the J end by 6 bases, with 11 bases between. The CDR3 DNA follows: TGCGCCAGCAGCCAACAAGAGGGACTCGAGCAGTACTTC. This encodes CASSQQEGLEQYF.

The rearrangement joins TRBV5-4 to TRBJ1-4; D is perhaps TRBD1 (5 bases). This CDR3 has 17 residues. Germline V gene lookup returns CDR1 SGHNT and CDR2 YYREEE (reference sequence). V dropped 3 bases and J dropped 6 bases, with 21 bases sitting between them. CDR3 loop: CASSWGGSIRTDEKLFF. The CDR3 DNA follows: TGTGCCAGCAGCTGGGGGGGGTCCATTCGGACGGATGAAAAACTGTTTTTT.

This chain joins TRBV18 and TRBJ1-1; D remains unclear. Germline CDR1 KGHSH, CDR2 LQKENI. V was cut by 6 bases and J by 0 bases, with 14 bases left in between. The CDR3 has 15 residues. CDR3 in DNA: TGTGCCAGCTCTTCGGGGAAGGGCATGAACACTGAAGCTTTCTTT. Amino acids: CASSSGKGMNTEAFF.

As for this clone: Other DNA sequences in the same sample also yield this CDR3. The chain carries TRBV18 and TRBJ2-7; TRBD1 might be the D (6 bases). V dropped 3 bases and J dropped 0 bases, with 6 bases sitting between them. The germline V gene has CDR1 KGHSH and CDR2 LQKENI. This CDR3 has 13 residues. The CDR3 protein is CASSPDSSYEQYF. In DNA, the CDR3 is TGTGCCAGCTCACCGGACAGCTCCTACGAGCAGTACTTC. Supplemented by reference TRBV18 and TRBJ2-7, the full variable domain reads NAGVMQNPRHLVRRRGQEARLRCSPMKGHSHVYWYRQLPEEGLKFMVYLQKENIIDESGMPKERFSAEFPKEGPSILRIQQVVRGDSAAYFCASSPDSSYEQYFGPGTRLTVT.

The chain links TRBV28 to TRBJ2-7; the match to TRBD2 covers 13 bases. The V gene's germline CDR1 is MDHEN and CDR2 SYDVKM. The V gene end was trimmed by 4 bases and the J gene end by 3 bases; junction bases not matched to a gene: 9. The CDR3 runs to 17 residues. CDR3: CASSSYRTSGGLYEQYF. The CDR3 coding sequence is TGTGCCAGCAGTTCATATAGGACTAGCGGGGGACTCTACGAGCAGTACTTC.

On this clone itself: Relative to the germline gene, one junction end is altered; a read error may explain this. Other DNA variants within this sample encode the same CDR3. The chain carries TRBV28 and TRBJ1-4; 7 nucleotides agree with TRBD1. This CDR3 has 13 amino acids. Germline-derived CDR1 and CDR2 are MDHEN and SYDVKM. The DNA of the CDR3 is TGTGCCAGCAGGAATTCAGGGGGAGAAAAGCTGTTTTTT. Amino acid sequence: CASRNSGGEKLFF.

J is TRBJ2-3 and V is TRBV7-3, with 10 bases fitting TRBD1. Trimming removed 1 base from V and 4 bases from J; junction bases left unmatched: 17. The germline gives CDR1 SGHTA, CDR2 FQGTGA. This CDR3 spans 20 amino acids. The CDR3 bases are TGTGCCAGCAGCTTAATACCGGGGGGAACCGGGACAGGGGCTGCAGATACGCAGTATTTT. Translating gives CASSLIPGGTGTGAADTQYF.

In this sample, this clone turned up once. This rearrangement joins TRBV7-2 to TRBJ2-3, with 8 bases identical to TRBD2. This CDR3 is 16 amino acids long. V shed 1 base, J shed 6 bases, and the junction held 9 bases outside the gene matches. Germline values: CDR1 SGHTA, CDR2 FQGNSA. In DNA form, the CDR3 reads TGTGCCAGCAGCTTAGAGCCAGCGGGAGTCGGGGATACGCAGTATTTT. This translates into CASSLEPAGVGDTQYF.

V is TRBV5-1 and J is TRBJ2-7; 9 nucleotides match TRBD2. J was trimmed by 6 bases and V by 4 bases; bases with no gene match: 11. Germline CDR1 is SGHRS and CDR2 is YFSETQ. The CDR3 has 15 residues. CDR3 amino acids: CASSIEAGGLGEQYF. Written as DNA, the CDR3 is TGCGCCAGCAGCATAGAAGCGGGGGGCCTCGGCGAGCAGTACTTC.

The chain employs TRBV7-3 and TRBJ2-3; D may be TRBD2 (6 bases). The CDR3 contains 14 residues. With 5 bases removed from V and 4 bases from J, the gap between germline ends came to 13 bases. CDR1 SGHTA and CDR2 FQGTGA come from the germline V gene. Here the CDR3 reads CASSGDSPPDTQYF. The CDR3 nucleotides read TGTGCCAGCAGCGGGGACTCCCCCCCAGATACGCAGTATTTT.

The genes are TRBV4-2 and TRBJ2-1; TRBD2 agrees at 10 bases. Germline V gives CDR1 LGHNA, CDR2 YNFKEQ. The CDR3 length is 20 residues. J gave up 0 bases and V 0 bases, and 11 bases lay outside the gene matches. CDR3 region: CASSQDLSSGGLSSYNEQFF. The CDR3 coding sequence is TGTGCCAGCAGCCAAGATCTGAGTAGCGGGGGGCTTAGCTCCTACAATGAGCAGTTCTTC.

This clone was seen just once. This chain uses TRBV9 with TRBJ2-3, with 8 bases fitting TRBD2. Germline-derived CDR1 and CDR2 are SGDLS and YYNGEE. The V and J ends lost 0 bases and 6 bases, in that order; junction bases with no gene match: 0. The CDR3 is made up of 13 amino acids. Written as DNA, the CDR3 is TGTGCCAGCAGCGTAGGACTAGCGGATACGCAGTATTTT. It yields the protein CASSVGLADTQYF.

V is TRBV2 and J is TRBJ1-6; tentative D call: TRBD1 (5 bases). The CDR3 has 15 residues. Trimming shortened V by 5 bases and J by 3 bases, and 11 bases separated the two germline ends. Germline loops: CDR1 SNHLY, CDR2 FYNNEI. CDR3 region: CASSPDSHYNSPLHF. CDR3 sequence (DNA): TGTGCCAGCAGTCCTGACAGCCACTATAATTCACCCCTCCACTTT.

A single count supports this clone. The J gene is TRBJ2-5, the V gene TRBV4-2, with D possibly matching TRBD1 (6 bases). This CDR3 region has 14 residues. Germline lookup yields CDR1 LGHNA and CDR2 YNFKEQ. V was cut by 4 bases and J by 3 bases, with 12 bases left in between. Here the CDR3 DNA reads TGTGCCAGCAGCCCAGGGACATGGGAAGAGACCCAGTACTTC. Translating gives CASSPGTWEETQYF.

This sequence joins TRBV7-3 and TRBJ2-2, with D perhaps TRBD2 (7 bases). This CDR3 has 16 amino acids. The germline CDR1 and CDR2 sequences are SGHTA and FQGTGA. Trimming cost V 5 bases and J 6 bases, with 19 bases left between them. CDR3 nucleotides: TGTGCCAGCAGCCCCGTGGGGGGGCGGTCGGCCGGGGAGCTGTTTTTT. It encodes CASSPVGGRSAGELFF.

The rearrangement links TRBV6-1 to TRBJ2-5; the D gene is possibly TRBD1 (6 bases). The CDR3 is 13 amino acids. The V end was cut by 4 bases, the J end by 5 bases, with 11 bases between. Germline V lookup: CDR1 MNHNS, CDR2 SASEGT. CDR3: CASSAQGWETQYF. CDR3 nucleotides: TGTGCCAGCAGTGCACAGGGATGGGAGACCCAGTACTTC.

This chain links TRBV6-6 with TRBJ2-3; 7 nucleotides agree with TRBD2. V shed 6 bases, J shed 2 bases, and the junction held 2 bases outside the gene matches. The germline V gene encodes CDR1 MNHNY and CDR2 SVGAGI (reference sequence). This CDR3 spans 13 amino acids. CDR3 amino acids: CASRGLYTDTQYF. CDR3 DNA sequence: TGTGCCAGCAGGGGACTATACACAGATACGCAGTATTTT.

CDR3: CASSLNRGRLTGELFF. The CDR3 DNA follows: TGTGCCAGCAGCTTAAACAGGGGGCGCTTGACCGGGGAGCTGTTTTTT. The rearrangement uses TRBV7-3 and TRBJ2-2, with TRBD1 matching 9 bases. Germline values: CDR1 SGHTA, CDR2 FQGTGA. CDR3 length: 16 residues. Germline trimming cut 1 base from V and 5 bases from J; bases unmatched to any gene: 5.

The chain couples TRBV7-9 to TRBJ2-7, with a weak D call TRBD2 (5 bases). Trimming took off 0 bases at V and 4 bases at J, with 10 bases between the two ends. This CDR3 comprises 14 residues. The V gene's germline CDR1 is SEHNR and CDR2 FQNEAQ (reference sequence). CDR3 protein: CASSLAGVRYEQYF. The CDR3 DNA is TGTGCCAGCAGCTTAGCGGGAGTACGGTACGAGCAGTACTTC.

V and J are TRBV5-6 and TRBJ2-5; TRBD1 agrees at 11 bases. This CDR3 has 15 amino acids. V shed 5 bases, J shed 5 bases, and the junction held 8 bases outside the gene matches. CDR1 is SGHDT and CDR2 is YYEEEE in the germline V gene. CDR3 sequence (DNA): TGTGCCAGCAGTTTGCCGGGACAGGGGGGGGAGACCCAGTACTTC. Amino acid sequence: CASSLPGQGGETQYF.

The gene calls are TRBV5-8 and TRBJ2-7; D gene ambiguous. The CDR3 sequence is 16 residues long. Trimming took off 1 base at V and 4 bases at J, with 18 bases between the two ends. The germline V gene encodes CDR1 SGHTS and CDR2 YDEGEE. DNA of the CDR3: TGTGCCAGCAGCTTGCCCGCCGCAGGTTCGGCGTACGAGCAGTACTTC. It is translated as CASSLPAAGSAYEQYF.

This chain joins TRBV4-2 and TRBJ2-3; D gene uncertain. Trimming removed 2 bases from V and 4 bases from J, with 4 bases in between. The CDR3 has 12 amino acids. The V gene's germline CDR1 is LGHNA and CDR2 YNFKEQ. The CDR3 DNA follows: TGTGCCAGCAGCCAAACACCAGATACGCAGTATTTT. Translating gives CASSQTPDTQYF.

V usage is TRBV4-1 and J usage is TRBJ2-1; 9 nucleotides match TRBD2. This CDR3 contains 16 residues. The junction had 12 bases not matched to a gene; V was cut back by 3 bases and J by 9 bases. The V gene's germline CDR1 is MGHRA and CDR2 YSYEKL. In DNA form, the CDR3 reads TGCGCCAGCAGCCAGGGTATTGGGCGGGGGGGCACTGAGCAGTTCTTC. It yields the protein CASSQGIGRGGTEQFF.

V and J are TRBV4-3 and TRBJ1-2, with 7 bases fitting TRBD1. After removal of 4 bases from V and 5 bases from J, the junction contained 16 bases not matched to a gene. The germline V gene has CDR1 LGHNA and CDR2 YSLEER. The length of the CDR3 is 17 residues. The CDR3 nucleotides are TGCGCCAGCAGCCCGAACCGGGACAGACTCTGGAGTTATGGCTACACCTTC. Translation gives CASSPNRDRLWSYGYTF.

The chain is built from TRBV28 and TRBJ1-5; TRBD1 matches at 10 bases. This CDR3 is built from 17 residues. The V gene end was trimmed by 7 bases and the J gene end by 3 bases; junction bases not matched to a gene: 12. Germline values: CDR1 MDHEN, CDR2 SYDVKM. The CDR3 DNA reads as TGTGCCAGCACACCCCGGGACAGGGGAAGTGACAATCAGCCCCAGCATTTT. It is translated as CASTPRDRGSDNQPQHF.

The table lists this clone with a count of one. This chain joins TRBV28 and TRBJ2-2; 8 nucleotides match TRBD1. This CDR3 comprises 16 residues. The V and J ends lost 6 bases and 10 bases, in that order; junction bases with no gene match: 16. Germline V CDR1 and CDR2: MDHEN, SYDVKM. CDR3 region: CASRPDRGQRLQELFF. CDR3 nucleotide sequence: TGTGCCAGCAGACCCGACAGGGGACAGCGTCTACAGGAGCTGTTTTTT. The full variable domain, with the rest looked up from reference TRBV28 and TRBJ2-2, is DVKVTQSSRYLVKRTGEKVFLECVQDMDHENMFWYRQDPGLGLRLIYFSYDVKMKEKGDIPEGYSVSREKKERFSLILESASTNQTSMYLCASRPDRGQRLQELFFGEGSRLTVL.

This clone was counted a few times. The chain couples TRBV4-3 to TRBJ1-1; D remains unclear. V lost 6 bases to trimming and J lost 1 base, with 18 bases between them. Per germline, CDR1 LGHNA and CDR2 YSLEER. The CDR3 contains 16 residues. In DNA, the CDR3 is TGCGCCAGCAGTAGAGATTATTACTCAGGGAACACTGAAGCTTTCTTT. It codes for CASSRDYYSGNTEAFF.

V is TRBV28 and J is TRBJ1-4; a weak D match, TRBD1 (5 bases). The germline V gene has CDR1 MDHEN and CDR2 SYDVKM. Trimming removed 5 bases at V and 7 bases at J, with 14 bases between. The CDR3 sequence is 14 residues long. The CDR3 loop reads CASSRGGTPEKLFF. The CDR3, as DNA: TGTGCCAGCAGTCGGGGGGGAACCCCTGAAAAACTGTTTTTT.

This rearrangement joins TRBV27 to TRBJ2-7; TRBD2 is a possible D gene (5 bases). Germline CDR1 reads MNHEY; CDR2 reads SMNVEV (reference sequence). Trimming cost V 8 bases and J 2 bases, with 10 bases left between them. This CDR3 spans 12 amino acids. In DNA, the CDR3 is TGTGCCAGCGCTGGAGGAACCTACGAGCAGTACTTC. This translates into CASAGGTYEQYF.

The genes are TRBV27 and TRBJ1-3; no clear D. The V gene's germline CDR1 is MNHEY and CDR2 SMNVEV (reference sequence). The V end lost 5 bases, the J end lost 0 bases, and 20 bases lay between the germline ends. CDR3 size: 18 residues. The CDR3 reads CASSPGPGGVHSGNTIYF. The CDR3 DNA reads TGTGCCAGCAGTCCTGGGCCCGGAGGAGTCCACTCTGGAAACACCATATATTTT.